The rows below give T cell receptor beta chains drawn from one sample of a study of T cells in tuberculosis. The repertoire was sequenced with immunoSEQ multiplex PCR; TCRdb's copy has only in-frame clones and lacks some. The sample lists about 34,000 clones; approximately 90% were seen once. The specimen comprised PBMCs, sampled at tuberculosis diagnosis. The source is an adult with tuberculosis. The CDR3 runs from the conserved cysteine through the conserved F or W. Fields, in order: J gene, clone size, D gene, CDR3 length, V gene, CDR3 DNA, CDR3 protein. The D gene is left open where the match is weak. Clone size, where shown, is once, few, many, or a class for clones that have expanded.

TRBJ1-2 | . | . | 15 | TRBV5-1 | TGCGCCAGCAGCTTGGCCGGGCAGGGCGGGAGTGGCTACACCTTC | CASSLAGQGGSGYTF
TRBJ2-7 | . | . | 14 | TRBV25-1 | TGTGCCAGCAATCCACAGGGATCCGGAGGCGAGCAGTACTTC | CASNPQGSGGEQYF
TRBJ1-4 | . | TRBD1 | 15 | TRBV5-8 | TGTGCCAGCAGCTACAGGGGTGCGACTAATGAAAAACTGTTTTTT | CASSYRGATNEKLFF
TRBJ2-1 | . | TRBD2 | 13 | TRBV5-1 | TGCGCCAGCAGGCGGGGGTCGGACGATGAGCAGTTCTTC | CASRRGSDDEQFF
TRBJ1-6 | . | TRBD1 | 14 | TRBV7-2 | TGTGCCAGCAGCTCCGGGACAGAAACTTCACCCCTCCACTTT | CASSSGTETSPLHF
TRBJ1-2 | . | TRBD1 | 14 | TRBV7-2 | TGTGCCAGCAGCCAGGGGAGGACAGGGTCTGGCTACACCTTC | CASSQGRTGSGYTF
TRBJ2-1 | . | TRBD1 | 16 | TRBV9 | TGTGCCAGCAGCGTGGACAGGGGGCGGTGGCCCAATGAGCAGTTCTTC | CASSVDRGRWPNEQFF
TRBJ2-7 | . | . | 12 | TRBV5-6 | TGTGCCAGCAGCCAGGGTCGGGACGAGCAGTACTTC | CASSQGRDEQYF
TRBJ1-2 | . | . | 14 | TRBV30 | TGTGCCTGGAGTGTACATCGGCATAACGGGGTCTACACCTTC | CAWSVHRHNGVYTF
TRBJ2-1 | . | TRBD1 | 17 | TRBV29-1 | TGCAGCGTCCGCGACAGGGGATTTTTGAGCTCCTACAATGAGCAGTTCTTC | CSVRDRGFLSSYNEQFF
TRBJ1-1 | . | . | 13 | TRBV30 | TGTGCCTGGAGTGTACAAGGGGTGACTGAAGCTTTCTTT | CAWSVQGVTEAFF
TRBJ1-1 | . | TRBD1 | 15 | TRBV5-1 | TGCGCCAGCAGCTTGGGGGCAGGGGGGAACACTGAAGCTTTCTTT | CASSLGAGGNTEAFF
TRBJ2-2 | . | TRBD2 | 18 | TRBV18 | TGTGCCAGCTCACGTACTAGCGGGGGGGCCTCGAACACCGGGGAGCTGTTTTTT | CASSRTSGGASNTGELFF
TRBJ2-2 | . | . | 15 | TRBV28 | TGTGCCAGCAGTCTTATCAGACTGAACACCGGGGAGCTGTTTTTT | CASSLIRLNTGELFF
TRBJ2-1 | . | TRBD2 | 15 | TRBV6-4 | TGTGCCAGCAGTGACTCGAGCGGGGGGGCGAATGAGCAGTTCTTC | CASSDSSGGANEQFF
TRBJ2-5 | . | TRBD1 | 17 | TRBV11-1 | TGTGCCAGCAGCTTAGCGCCCCCGGGACAGGTCCCAGAGACCCAGTACTTC | CASSLAPPGQVPETQYF
TRBJ1-4 | . | . | 16 | TRBV30 | TGTGCCTGGAGTGTGGGGAGGGTACGGACTAATGAAAAACTGTTTTTT | CAWSVGRVRTNEKLFF
TRBJ2-3 | . | . | 16 | TRBV6-4 | TGTGCCAGCAGTGACTCGGGTGGGTCAGGACAATATACGCAGTATTTT | CASSDSGGSGQYTQYF
TRBJ1-4 | . | . | 15 | TRBV5-4 | TGTGCCAGCAGCTCAGGACTTCGAGGGGGTGAAAAACTGTTTTTT | CASSSGLRGGEKLFF
TRBJ2-5 | . | TRBD1 | 14 | TRBV6-1 | TGTGCCAGTAACCGGGACAGGGGTCAAGAGACCCAGTACTTC | CASNRDRGQETQYF
TRBJ1-1 | . | . | 13 | TRBV30 | TGTGCCTGGAGTGTAGTCGGGAGAACTGAAGCTTTCTTT | CAWSVVGRTEAFF
TRBJ2-1 | . | . | 14 | TRBV25-1 | TGTGCCAGCAGGCCCTCGGGGGGCCGCAATGAGCAGTTCTTC | CASRPSGGRNEQFF
TRBJ2-7 | . | TRBD2 | 15 | TRBV7-6 | TGTGCCAGCAGCTCATTAGCGGGGCGCTACTACGAGCAGTACTTC | CASSSLAGRYYEQYF
TRBJ1-1 | . | . | 15 | TRBV19 | TGTGCCAGTAGTCCCAGGACAGTGAGGGACACTGAAGCTTTCTTT | CASSPRTVRDTEAFF
TRBJ2-1 | . | . | 14 | TRBV5-6 | TGTGCCAGCAGAAAGGGGGGGCCCGCCAATGAGCAGTTCTTC | CASRKGGPANEQFF
TRBJ2-2 | . | . | 15 | TRBV6-1 | TGTGCCAGCAGTCCACTCCCGGGTAACACCGGGGAGCTGTTTTTT | CASSPLPGNTGELFF
TRBJ1-5 | once | . | 15 | TRBV27 | TGTGCCAGCAGAGGTGGACAGTATAGCAATCAGCCCCAGCATTTT | CASRGGQYSNQPQHF
TRBJ2-1 | once | . | 14 | TRBV28 | TGTGCCAGCAGTCCCCTAAGTGGGGGGAGTGAGCAGTTCTTC | CASSPLSGGSEQFF
TRBJ1-4 | once | . | 15 | TRBV15 | TGTGCCACCAGCAGAGGTGGTTCGCAGAATGAAAAACTGTTTTTT | CATSRGGSQNEKLFF
TRBJ1-5 | . | TRBD1 | 16 | TRBV2 | TGTGCCAGCAGTTCCCACAGGGGGGGGAGCAATCAGCCCCAGCATTTT | CASSSHRGGSNQPQHF
TRBJ2-1 | once | . | 16 | TRBV5-1 | TGCGCCAGCAGCTTGGGGGACACCCGCTCCTACAATGAGCAGTTCTTC | CASSLGDTRSYNEQFF
TRBJ1-4 | once | TRBD1 | 15 | TRBV5-1 | TGCGCCAGCAGCTTGGGGACAGGGCCTAATGAAAAACTGTTTTTT | CASSLGTGPNEKLFF
TRBJ2-7 | . | TRBD1 | 15 | TRBV4-3 | TGCGCCAGCAGCCACCGACAGGGGGCTTTCAACGAGCAGTACTTC | CASSHRQGAFNEQYF
TRBJ1-4 | . | . | 13 | TRBV19 | TGTGCCAGTAGTATAACGGGGATCGAAAAACTGTTTTTT | CASSITGIEKLFF
TRBJ2-6 | . | TRBD1 | 17 | TRBV25-1 | TGTGCCAGCAGTGACTGGCAGGGGGCGGGAGGGGCCAACGTCCTGACTTTC | CASSDWQGAGGANVLTF
TRBJ2-2 | . | TRBD1 | 17 | TRBV7-2 | TGTGCCAGCAGCTTAGCTTCCGGGACAGCCAACACCGGGGAGCTGTTTTTT | CASSLASGTANTGELFF
TRBJ1-3 | once | TRBD1 | 14 | TRBV5-5 | TGTGCCAGCAGCGGAAGGGGGCCTGGAAACACCATATATTTT | CASSGRGPGNTIYF
TRBJ2-2 | . | . | 15 | TRBV5-1 | TGCGCCAGCAGCTCGTCAGGGGCAAACACCGGGGAGCTGTTTTTT | CASSSSGANTGELFF
TRBJ2-3 | once | . | 14 | TRBV5-6 | TGTGCCAGCAGCTTGGCTAGCGACACAGATACGCAGTATTTT | CASSLASDTDTQYF
TRBJ2-1 | . | . | 12 | TRBV2 | TGTGCCAGCAGTGAATCGAACGGTGAGCAGTTCTTC | CASSESNGEQFF
TRBJ1-5 | . | . | 15 | TRBV28 | TGTGCCAGCAGGCCAAACAGGGTTTCGGGTCAGCCCCAGCATTTT | CASRPNRVSGQPQHF
TRBJ2-2 | . | . | 14 | TRBV5-1 | TGCGCCAGCAGCTTGCAGGGGAACACCGGGGAGCTGTTTTTT | CASSLQGNTGELFF
TRBJ2-5 | . | TRBD2 | 16 | TRBV9 | TGTGCCAGCAGCCGGACTAGCGGGGGCCTCAGAGAGACCCAGTACTTC | CASSRTSGGLRETQYF
TRBJ1-1 | once | . | 15 | TRBV2 | TGTGCCAGCAGTGAGAGAGGCCGGCCGAACACTGAAGCTTTCTTT | CASSERGRPNTEAFF
TRBJ1-6 | . | . | 15 | TRBV30 | TGTGCCTGGAGTTCTCCCGGGATCTATAATTCACCCCTCCACTTT | CAWSSPGIYNSPLHF
TRBJ1-4 | . | . | 15 | TRBV28 | TGTGCCAGCAGCACCAAGGACGGGGTGAATGAAAAACTGTTTTTT | CASSTKDGVNEKLFF
TRBJ2-5 | . | . | 14 | TRBV4-1 | TGCGCCAGCAGCCAAGATACGAGCACAGAGACCCAGTACTTC | CASSQDTSTETQYF
TRBJ2-1 | . | TRBD2 | 18 | TRBV5-1 | TGCGCCAGCAGCTTGGTGGGGGGAGGGCGTAAGCCCCACAATGAGCAGTTCTTC | CASSLVGGGRKPHNEQFF
TRBJ1-2 | . | . | 12 | TRBV2 | TGTGCCAGCAGTCTCCGGGACTCCATATTGACCTTC | CASSLRDSILTF
TRBJ2-3 | . | TRBD2 | 17 | TRBV19 | TGTGCCAGTAGTCCCCGCGGAACTAGCGGGAGCACAGATACGCAGTATTTT | CASSPRGTSGSTDTQYF
TRBJ1-4 | . | TRBD1 | 18 | TRBV5-8 | TGTGCCAGCAGCGGGCCCCGGGACAGGGGTACAGATAATGAAAAACTGTTTTTT | CASSGPRDRGTDNEKLFF
TRBJ1-2 | . | TRBD1 | 16 | TRBV7-2 | TGTGCCAGCAGCGTTAATCTACAGGGGATCGGCTATGGCTACACCTTC | CASSVNLQGIGYGYTF
TRBJ2-1 | . | . | 13 | TRBV4-1 | TGCGCCAGCAGCCAAGAGGGAAGGGGGTCCCAGTTCTTC | CASSQEGRGSQFF
TRBJ1-1 | . | . | 16 | TRBV11-2 | TGTGCCAGCAGCTTGCCCCCATGGGGAGGGAACACTGAAGCTTTCTTT | CASSLPPWGGNTEAFF
TRBJ1-6 | medium-sized | TRBD1 | 18 | TRBV9 | TGTGCCAGCAGCGTAGAGGGACAGGCGAGCTCCTATAATTCACCCCTCCACTTT | CASSVEGQASSYNSPLHF
TRBJ2-3 | . | TRBD2 | 14 | TRBV6-4 | TGTGCCAGCAGTGCGCGGGGGGGCTCCGATACGCAGTATTTT | CASSARGGSDTQYF
TRBJ1-4 | . | TRBD1 | 14 | TRBV7-8 | TGTGCCAGCAGCTTAAAGGACAGGGTTGAAAAACTGTTTTTT | CASSLKDRVEKLFF
TRBJ2-7 | . | TRBD1 | 14 | TRBV5-5 | TGTGCCAGCAGCTTAGGCCAGGGGGCCTACGAGCAGTACTTC | CASSLGQGAYEQYF
TRBJ1-2 | . | . | 17 | TRBV4-1 | TGCGCCAGCAGCCAAGGGGCCTACTGGCAGATTTCCGATGGCTACACCTTC | CASSQGAYWQISDGYTF
TRBJ2-7 | . | TRBD1 | 15 | TRBV27 | TGTGCCAGCAGTTCCCTCCGGGACAGACTCACCGAGCAGTACTTC | CASSSLRDRLTEQYF